Each of the 7 T cell receptor beta chains below was sequenced from the same sample in a study of vaccination effects on CD4 cells after COVID-19. The protocol was immunoSEQ multiplex PCR, while the TCRdb copy is restricted to in-frame clones and leaves out a portion. The sample shows about 79,000 clones, 60% to 80% of them seen only once. No antigens are known for them. Ahead of sequencing, the ViraFEST assay grew antigen-specific CD4+ T cells using viral peptide pools. After roughly 11 days in culture, the CD4+ T cells were isolated. The sequencing here drew on CD4+ T cells from PBMCs cultured with HCoV-229E spike peptides, taken before COVID-19 vaccination. These receptors all come from a human donor who received a COVID-19 vaccine.

By frequency in the sample, this clone is large (0.1 to 1%). The chain is built from TRBV11-3 and TRBJ2-1; D is perhaps TRBD2 (5 bases). This CDR3 region has 13 residues. The ends were cut back, 2 bases at V and 10 bases at J, with 12 bases in the middle. CDR1 and CDR2 (germline): SGHNT, YENEEA. CDR3 sequence (DNA): TGTGCCAGCAGCTTATTCCGGGAAGAAGAGCAGTTCTTC. It codes for CASSLFREEEQFF.

V usage is TRBV6-5 and J usage is TRBJ1-1; D remains unclear. The CDR3 sequence is 13 residues long. Germline V gives CDR1 MNHEY, CDR2 SVGAGI. Trimming removed 8 bases at V and 6 bases at J, with 16 bases between. CDR3 in amino acids: CASARLRDSEAFF. CDR3 DNA sequence: TGTGCCAGCGCCCGACTTCGCGACTCTGAAGCTTTCTTT.

In its sample, this clone was seen once. The chain carries TRBV25-1 and TRBJ1-6; D not certain. Germline CDR1 reads MGHDK; CDR2 reads SYGVNS. The V and J ends lost 7 bases and 5 bases respectively, with 9 bases between them. This CDR3 comprises 13 residues. In DNA form, the CDR3 reads TGTGCCAGCACGATGCTGGATAATTCACCCCTCCACTTT. This encodes CASTMLDNSPLHF. The full variable domain, rest sourced from reference TRBV25-1 and TRBJ1-6, is EADIYQTPRYLVIGTGKKITLECSQTMGHDKMYWYQQDPGMELHLIHYSYGVNSTEKGDLSSESTVSRIRTEHFPLTLESARPSHTSQYLCASTMLDNSPLHFGNGTRLTVT.

This clone was observed a single time. The rearrangement links TRBV12-3 or TRBV12-4 to TRBJ1-2; no clear D gene. The germline V and J ends were trimmed by 2 bases and 8 bases, with 12 bases remaining between them. This CDR3 is 13 amino acids long. Written as DNA, the CDR3 is TGTGCCAGCAGTTTAATTGAGTTCGGGGGCTACACCTTC. Translating it yields CASSLIEFGGYTF.

V usage is TRBV6-5 and J usage is TRBJ2-3, with D possibly matching TRBD1 (6 bases). Germline V CDR1 and CDR2: MNHEY, SVGAGI. Trimming shortened V by 6 bases and J by 0 bases, and 7 bases separated the two germline ends. This CDR3 is 13 amino acids long. Here the CDR3 reads CASSGQSTDTQYF. The CDR3 coding sequence is TGTGCCAGCAGCGGACAGAGCACAGATACGCAGTATTTT.

This clone came up once. The chain carries TRBV7-3 and TRBJ1-1, with D hard to call. CDR1 and CDR2 (germline): SGHTA, FQGTGA. The CDR3 consists of 13 residues. Between the trimmed V and J ends, which lost 0 bases and 5 bases, there was a span of 7 bases. The CDR3 sequence is CASSLTFRTEAFF. The CDR3 region has the DNA TGTGCCAGCAGCTTAACTTTTAGGACTGAAGCTTTCTTT.

The gene calls are TRBV19 and TRBJ1-2, with D possibly being TRBD1 (6 bases). CDR3 length: 16 residues. CDR1 is LNHDA, CDR2 SQIVND, per germline (reference sequence). The germline V and J ends were trimmed by 1 base and 6 bases, with 18 bases remaining between them. CDR3 in amino acids: CASSIGRQDWAHGYTF. CDR3 coding DNA: TGTGCCAGTAGTATAGGAAGACAGGACTGGGCGCATGGCTACACCTTC.